The rows below give T cell receptor beta chains drawn from one sample of a study of T cell clonotyping in hematopoietic cell transplantation. Measured with immunoSEQ multiplex PCR; TCRdb has only the in-frame clones, and not every one. Of approximately 22,000 clones detected, 85% to 90% appear once; the ten largest clones hold 3.7%. Sequenced material: peripheral blood mononuclear cells, taken before stem cell transplant. Receptor source: a man aged 18 to 30 with biphenotypic leukemia. Some clones in this sample may be carry-over from other donors' samples. CDR3s include the opening cysteine and the closing phenylalanine or tryptophan. The order of the fields is J gene, V gene, CDR3 protein.

J gene: TRBJ1-1; V gene: TRBV6-5; CDR3 protein: CASSDLLMNTEAFF
J gene: TRBJ2-7; V gene: TRBV7-2; CDR3 protein: CASSLGSAGSVYEQYF
J gene: TRBJ1-1; V gene: TRBV28; CDR3 protein: CASSTTGANREAFF
J gene: TRBJ2-7; V gene: TRBV27; CDR3 protein: CASSLLPDPGGYEQYF
J gene: TRBJ1-1; V gene: TRBV19; CDR3 protein: CASSTLRPQRRGPNEAFF
J gene: TRBJ2-7; V gene: TRBV10-2; CDR3 protein: CASSETVSAYEQYF
J gene: TRBJ1-2; V gene: TRBV6-5; CDR3 protein: CASSGGGYYGYTF
J gene: TRBJ2-3; V gene: TRBV6-6; CDR3 protein: CASSKLAGETDTQYF
J gene: TRBJ1-2; V gene: TRBV7-8; CDR3 protein: CASSPPIDPHYGYTF
J gene: TRBJ2-7; V gene: TRBV30; CDR3 protein: CAWDRGPSYEQYF
J gene: TRBJ2-1; V gene: TRBV7-9; CDR3 protein: CASSPPTGYEQFF
J gene: TRBJ1-1; V gene: TRBV5-1; CDR3 protein: CASRRAMNTEAFF
J gene: TRBJ2-7; V gene: TRBV27; CDR3 protein: CASRPGQGAGDEQYF
J gene: TRBJ2-5; V gene: TRBV19; CDR3 protein: CASSIRARGVQETQYF
J gene: TRBJ1-1; V gene: TRBV7-9; CDR3 protein: CASSLWPEAFF
J gene: TRBJ2-7; V gene: TRBV6-1; CDR3 protein: CASSILTGAYEQYF
J gene: TRBJ1-5; V gene: TRBV2; CDR3 protein: CASSVGTGLRPQHF
J gene: TRBJ1-2; V gene: TRBV20-1; CDR3 protein: CSAKGDYGYTF
J gene: TRBJ2-5; V gene: TRBV14; CDR3 protein: CASSQEAGTGPRNETQYF
J gene: TRBJ1-5; V gene: TRBV7-8; CDR3 protein: CASSLELGDQPQHF
J gene: TRBJ1-5; V gene: TRBV2; CDR3 protein: CASSLLGQVNQPQHF
J gene: TRBJ2-7; V gene: TRBV7-2; CDR3 protein: CASSSSSDPSYEQYF
J gene: TRBJ2-7; V gene: TRBV21-1; CDR3 protein: CASSIVGTGGPPYEQYF
J gene: TRBJ2-7; V gene: TRBV10-3; CDR3 protein: CAISGTSDYEQYF
J gene: TRBJ1-2; V gene: TRBV27; CDR3 protein: CASSQDPIKSYTF
J gene: TRBJ1-2; V gene: TRBV11-2; CDR3 protein: CASSLAGHLTYGYTF
J gene: TRBJ1-5; V gene: TRBV6-5; CDR3 protein: CASSYGDNQPQHF
J gene: TRBJ2-7; V gene: TRBV10-1; CDR3 protein: CASRGPGQSSYEQYF